Sequencing of this T cell receptor beta chain was carried out in a study of T cell responses to AZD1222 COVID-19 vaccine. Study background: Analyses pooled second doses at about 4 or about 12 weeks.

This clone came up a few times. As yet, its antigen is unknown. Libraries were prepared by immunoSEQ multiplex PCR; TCRdb keeps only in-frame clonotypes and omits some of them. The sample yields 110,000 to 150,000 clones, almost 90% seen once. Study-wide results and caveats: Close to half of all spike-specific TCRs reportedly target regions of the variants that are unmutated. After the peak T cell response, and only then, were repertoires sampled.

CDR3 length: 16 residues. J lost 1 base, V lost 6 bases, and 9 bases had no gene match. Germline CDR1 and CDR2: SEHNR and FQNEAQ (reference sequence). The starting material was peripheral blood, obtained on day 0 of AZD1222 vaccination. The chain joins TRBV7-9 to TRBJ1-1; TRBD1 aligns across 9 bases. This clonotype was obtained from an adult in good health. The chain's CDR3 is CASRNTLTGGNTEAFF. The CDR3 DNA is TGTGCCAGCAGGAATACCCTGACAGGGGGGAACACTGAAGCTTTCTTT.